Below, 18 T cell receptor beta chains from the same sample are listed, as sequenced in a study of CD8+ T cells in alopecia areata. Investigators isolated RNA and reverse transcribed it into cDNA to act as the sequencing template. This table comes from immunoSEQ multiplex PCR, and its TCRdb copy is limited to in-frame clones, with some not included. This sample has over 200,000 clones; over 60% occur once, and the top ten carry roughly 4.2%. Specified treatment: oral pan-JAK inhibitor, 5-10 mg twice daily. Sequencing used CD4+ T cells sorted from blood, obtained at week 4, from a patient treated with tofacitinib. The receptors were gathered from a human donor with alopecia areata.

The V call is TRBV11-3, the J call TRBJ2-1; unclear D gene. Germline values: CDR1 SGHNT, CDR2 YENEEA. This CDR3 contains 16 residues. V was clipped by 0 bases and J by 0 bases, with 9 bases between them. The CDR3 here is CASSLEGGGSYNEQFF. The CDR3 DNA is TGTGCCAGCAGCTTAGAGGGCGGTGGCTCCTACAATGAGCAGTTCTTC.

The DNA for the CDR3 is TGTGCCAGCAGTTACGCGGGCAGGGGCGAGCAGTACTTC. Translation: CASSYAGRGEQYF. The chain combines TRBV6-5 with TRBJ2-7; possibly TRBD1 for D (6 bases). Germline V CDR1 and CDR2: MNHEY, SVGAGI. Trimming left V 2 bases short and J 6 bases short, with 11 bases between. This CDR3 contains 13 residues.

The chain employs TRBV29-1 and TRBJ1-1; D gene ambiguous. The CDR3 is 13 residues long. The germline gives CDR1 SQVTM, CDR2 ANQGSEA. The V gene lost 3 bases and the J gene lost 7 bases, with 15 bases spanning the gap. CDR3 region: CSVDELTGFEAFF. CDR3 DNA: TGCAGCGTTGACGAGCTTACGGGTTTTGAAGCTTTCTTT.

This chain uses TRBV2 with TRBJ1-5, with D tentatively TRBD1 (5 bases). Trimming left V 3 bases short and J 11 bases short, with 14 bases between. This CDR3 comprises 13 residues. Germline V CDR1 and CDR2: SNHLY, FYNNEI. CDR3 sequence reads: CASSDRQGGAQHF. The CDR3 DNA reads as TGTGCCAGCAGTGATCGCCAGGGAGGTGCCCAGCATTTT.

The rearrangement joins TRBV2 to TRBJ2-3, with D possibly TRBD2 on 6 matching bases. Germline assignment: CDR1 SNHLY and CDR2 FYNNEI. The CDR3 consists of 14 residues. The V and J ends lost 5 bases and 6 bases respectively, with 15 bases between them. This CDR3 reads CASSSQGGLDTQYF. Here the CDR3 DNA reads TGTGCCAGCAGTTCCCAGGGAGGTTTGGATACGCAGTATTTT.

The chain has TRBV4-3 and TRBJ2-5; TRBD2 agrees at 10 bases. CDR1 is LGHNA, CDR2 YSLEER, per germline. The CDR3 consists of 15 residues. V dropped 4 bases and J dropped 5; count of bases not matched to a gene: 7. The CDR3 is CASSRRASGGETQYF. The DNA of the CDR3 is TGCGCCAGCAGCCGAAGGGCTAGCGGGGGTGAGACCCAGTACTTC.

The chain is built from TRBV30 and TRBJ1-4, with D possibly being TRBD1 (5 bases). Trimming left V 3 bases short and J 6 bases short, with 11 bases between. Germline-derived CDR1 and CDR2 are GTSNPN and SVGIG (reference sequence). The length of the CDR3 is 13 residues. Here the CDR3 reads CAWSGGEYEKLFF. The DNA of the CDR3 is TGTGCCTGGAGCGGGGGGGAATATGAAAAACTGTTTTTT. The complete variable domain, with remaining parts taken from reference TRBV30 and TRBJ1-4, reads SQTIHQWPATLVQPVGSPLSLECTVEGTSNPNLYWYRQAAGRGLQLLFYSVGIGQISSEVPQNLSASRPQDRQFILSSKKLLLSDSGFYLCAWSGGEYEKLFFGSGTQLSVL.

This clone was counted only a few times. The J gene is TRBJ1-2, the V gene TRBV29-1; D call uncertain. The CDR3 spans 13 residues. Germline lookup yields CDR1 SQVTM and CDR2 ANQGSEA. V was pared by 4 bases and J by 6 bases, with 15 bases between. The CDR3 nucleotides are TGCAGCGTTGCCCCGGGGTACTCCGATGGCTACACCTTC. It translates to CSVAPGYSDGYTF.

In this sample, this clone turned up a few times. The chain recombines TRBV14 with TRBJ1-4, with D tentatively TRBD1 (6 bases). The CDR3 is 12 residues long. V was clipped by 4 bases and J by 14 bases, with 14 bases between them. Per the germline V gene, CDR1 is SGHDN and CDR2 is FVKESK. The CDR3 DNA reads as TGTGCCAGCAGCCCCCGGGGACATTCGCTGTTTTTT. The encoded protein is CASSPRGHSLFF. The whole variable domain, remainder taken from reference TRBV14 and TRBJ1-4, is EAGVTQFPSHSVIEKGQTVTLRCDPISGHDNLYWYRRVMGKEIKFLLHFVKESKQDESGMPNNRFLAERTGGTYSTLKVQPAELEDSGVYFCASSPRGHSLFFGSGTQLSVL.

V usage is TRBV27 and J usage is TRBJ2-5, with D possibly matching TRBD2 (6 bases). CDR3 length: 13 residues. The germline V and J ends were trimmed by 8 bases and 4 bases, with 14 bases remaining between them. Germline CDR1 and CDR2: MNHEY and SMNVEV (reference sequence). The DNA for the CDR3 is TGTGCCAGCCATCCGGGGACTGCAGAGACCCAGTACTTC. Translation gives CASHPGTAETQYF.

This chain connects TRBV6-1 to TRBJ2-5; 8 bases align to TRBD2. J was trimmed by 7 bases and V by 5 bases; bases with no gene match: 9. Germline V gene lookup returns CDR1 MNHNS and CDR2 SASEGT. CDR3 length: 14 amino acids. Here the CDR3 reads CASSPLREGSTQYF. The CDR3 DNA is TGTGCCAGCAGTCCCCTCCGGGAGGGTTCGACCCAGTACTTC.

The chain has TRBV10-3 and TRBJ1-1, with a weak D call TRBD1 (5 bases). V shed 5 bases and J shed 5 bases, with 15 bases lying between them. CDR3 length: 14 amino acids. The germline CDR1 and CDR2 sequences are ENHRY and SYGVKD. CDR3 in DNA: TGTGCCATCAGTATCTGGGGACGGGAAACTGAAGCTTTCTTT. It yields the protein CAISIWGRETEAFF.

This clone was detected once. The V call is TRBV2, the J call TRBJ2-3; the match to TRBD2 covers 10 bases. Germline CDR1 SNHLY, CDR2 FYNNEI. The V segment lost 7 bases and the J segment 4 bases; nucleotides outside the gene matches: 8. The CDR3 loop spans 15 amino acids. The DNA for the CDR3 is TGTGCCAGCACAACCGGGACTAGCGTCTCAGATACGCAGTATTTT. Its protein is CASTTGTSVSDTQYF.

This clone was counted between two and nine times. CDR3 loop: CASGLAGVDEQFF. CDR3 DNA: TGCGCCAGCGGACTAGCGGGCGTCGATGAGCAGTTCTTC. The chain couples TRBV23-1 to TRBJ2-1, with 11 bases identical to TRBD2. TRBV23-1 is an ORF, with its function uncertain. After removal of 8 bases from V and 8 bases from J, the junction contained 5 bases not matched to a gene. This CDR3 region has 13 residues.

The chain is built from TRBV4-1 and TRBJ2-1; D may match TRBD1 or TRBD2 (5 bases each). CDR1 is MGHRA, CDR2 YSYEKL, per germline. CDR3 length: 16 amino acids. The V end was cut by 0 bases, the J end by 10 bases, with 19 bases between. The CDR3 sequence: CASSQDSVGRGVEQFF. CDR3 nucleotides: TGCGCCAGCAGCCAAGATTCAGTTGGTAGGGGAGTCGAGCAGTTCTTC.

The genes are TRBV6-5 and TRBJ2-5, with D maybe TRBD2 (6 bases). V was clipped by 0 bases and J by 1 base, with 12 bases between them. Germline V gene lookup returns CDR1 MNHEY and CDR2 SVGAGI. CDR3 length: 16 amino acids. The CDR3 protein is CASSYSSASAQETQYF. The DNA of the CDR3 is TGTGCCAGCAGTTACTCGTCGGCTAGCGCCCAAGAGACCCAGTACTTC.

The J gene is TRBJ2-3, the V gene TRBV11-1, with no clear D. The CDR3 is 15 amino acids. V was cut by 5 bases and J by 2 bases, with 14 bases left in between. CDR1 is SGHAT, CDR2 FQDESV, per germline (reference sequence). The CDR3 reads CASSPLGSPTDTQYF. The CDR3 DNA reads TGTGCCAGCAGCCCCCTCGGGTCCCCCACAGATACGCAGTATTTT.

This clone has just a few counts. As DNA, the CDR3 is TGCGCCAGCAGCTTGACAGCAGGGGGGAATCAGCCCCAGCATTTT. It is translated as CASSLTAGGNQPQHF. The V call is TRBV5-1, the J call TRBJ1-5; TRBD1 aligns across 7 bases. This CDR3 is 15 amino acids long. From germline, CDR1 is SGHRS and CDR2 YFSETQ. J was trimmed by 4 bases and V by 1 base; bases with no gene match: 5.